This TCR beta chain was sequenced for a study of T cell changes during pregnancy in multiple sclerosis. Germline-derived CDR1 and CDR2 are MDHEN and SYDVKM. The CDR3 is 15 residues long. V lost 4 bases and J lost 4, with 16 bases in between. Some clones are missing from TCRdb's copy, which holds only in-frame ones; the method was immunoSEQ multiplex PCR. The data contain more than 65,000 clones, 80% to 95% of them seen just once; the ten biggest clones take up under 3%. This rearrangement joins TRBV28 to TRBJ1-2; no firm D call. This clonotype originated in a female donor with multiple sclerosis, enrolled in a pregnancy study. The material sequenced was peripheral blood, taken in the first trimester of pregnancy. CDR3 protein: CASSSPSPDGYGYTF. Here the CDR3 DNA reads TGTGCCAGCAGTTCGCCGAGTCCCGATGGCTATGGCTACACCTTC.